Listed here are 30 T cell receptor beta chains from one sample, sequenced in a study of blood T cell repertoires in COVID-19 (dated by TCRdb to the early 2020s). The library was made by the immunoSEQ multiplex PCR assay. Not all clones reach the TCRdb copy of this immuneACCESS table, which keeps in-frame sequences only. Checked studies attribute under half of the gap to unresolved V genes and leave the rest unexplained. For this sample the table gives fewer than 700,000 clones, of which about 89% were detected only once. The top ten hold roughly 8% of the sample. The specimen was peripheral blood. The receptors here all came from a woman aged 45-59 years with COVID-19, enrolled during active disease.

This clone was seen a few times. The rearrangement joins TRBV7-3 to TRBJ1-6; 7 nucleotides agree with TRBD1. V lost 3 bases to trimming and J lost 5 bases; unmatched junction nucleotides: 4. The CDR3 spans 15 residues. Germline CDR1 SGHTA, CDR2 FQGTGA. The CDR3 nucleotides are TGTGCCAGCAGCTTCGGGGACAGACATAATTCACCCCTCCACTTT. It encodes CASSFGDRHNSPLHF.

This chain uses TRBV9 with TRBJ1-6, with D possibly TRBD1 on 6 matching bases. Germline CDR1 reads SGDLS; CDR2 reads YYNGEE. The V end lost 4 bases, the J end lost 4 bases, and 12 bases lay between the germline ends. The CDR3 runs 15 residues. Here the CDR3 reads CASSLGGGYNSPLHF. In DNA form, the CDR3 reads TGTGCCAGCAGCCTGGGAGGGGGGTATAATTCACCCCTCCACTTT.

The chain employs TRBV5-1 and TRBJ2-2, with D perhaps TRBD1 (6 bases). V lost 4 bases, J lost 6 bases, and 10 bases lay in between. The CDR3 totals 13 residues. Germline CDR1 SGHRS, CDR2 YFSETQ. CDR3 sequence reads: CASSPDRSGELFF. The CDR3, as DNA: TGCGCCAGCAGCCCCGACAGGTCCGGGGAGCTGTTTTTT.

The V call is TRBV6-6, the J call TRBJ1-1; no reliable D call. This CDR3 spans 13 amino acids. V was cut by 6 bases and J by 5 bases, with 13 bases left in between. Germline assignment: CDR1 MNHNY and CDR2 SVGAGI (reference sequence). Here the CDR3 DNA reads TGTGCCAGCAGCCCAACAGTGACGACTGAAGCTTTCTTT. Its translation: CASSPTVTTEAFF.

The chain links TRBV19 to TRBJ1-2; the D gene is possibly TRBD1 (6 bases). V was trimmed by 6 bases and J by 4 bases, leaving 18 bases between them. CDR3 size: 15 residues. Germline CDR1 and CDR2: LNHDA and SQIVND (reference sequence). The CDR3 is CASSPTPGEFYGYTF. CDR3 sequence (DNA): TGTGCCAGTAGCCCAACCCCAGGGGAGTTCTATGGCTACACCTTC.

The chain joins TRBV3-1 (or the pseudogene TRBV3-2) to TRBJ2-7; D uncertain. CDR1 is LGHDT and CDR2 is YNNKEL in the germline V gene (reference sequence). This CDR3 is built from 15 residues. V gave up 1 base and J gave up 6 bases, with 16 bases separating them. DNA for the CDR3: TGTGCCAGCAGCCAAGTTCCATCCCCTCCGGGCGAGCAGTACTTC. Translation gives CASSQVPSPPGEQYF.

V usage is TRBV6-5 and J usage is TRBJ1-1, with D possibly matching TRBD1 (5 bases). Germline values: CDR1 MNHEY, CDR2 SVGAGI. Deletions cut 0 bases from V and 5 bases from J, with 16 bases between. This CDR3 contains 16 residues. The CDR3 nucleotides read TGTGCCAGCAGTTACTCGTTTCGGGCGGAGGGGACTGAAGCTTTCTTT. Its translation is CASSYSFRAEGTEAFF.

This sequence joins TRBV5-4 and TRBJ1-2, with D possibly TRBD1 on 5 matching bases. V was shortened by 4 bases and J by 4 bases, with 17 bases between the two germline ends. The CDR3 spans 15 residues. Looked up from germline, CDR1 is SGHNT and CDR2 is YYREEE (reference sequence). For the CDR3, the DNA is TGTGCCAGCAGCCCTGGACACGTCCTTCCCTATGGCTACACCTTC. This codes for CASSPGHVLPYGYTF.

The J gene is TRBJ2-7, the V gene TRBV30; no reliable D call. This CDR3 region has 12 residues. CDR1 is GTSNPN and CDR2 is SVGIG in the germline V gene (reference sequence). V was trimmed by 0 bases and J by 6 bases, leaving 9 bases between them. The CDR3 loop is CAWSVSGLEQYF. The CDR3 coding sequence is TGTGCCTGGAGTGTATCTGGGCTCGAGCAGTACTTC. Variable domain in full (rest from reference TRBV30 and TRBJ2-7): SQTIHQWPATLVQPVGSPLSLECTVEGTSNPNLYWYRQAAGRGLQLLFYSVGIGQISSEVPQNLSASRPQDRQFILSSKKLLLSDSGFYLCAWSVSGLEQYFGPGTRLTVT.

As DNA, the CDR3 is TGTGCCAGCAGCCAAGAAGGTACGGGACAGGGGGATGAAGCTTTCTTT. Its protein is CASSQEGTGQGDEAFF. The V and J genes are TRBV4-2 and TRBJ1-1, with 11 bases fitting TRBD1. After removal of 0 bases from V and 7 bases from J, the junction contained 7 bases not matched to a gene. Germline loops: CDR1 LGHNA, CDR2 YNFKEQ. The CDR3 loop spans 16 amino acids.

This chain uses TRBV24-1 with TRBJ2-7; 11 bases are a match to TRBD1. Germline-derived CDR1 and CDR2 are KGHDR and SFDVKD. Losses at the gene ends were 4 bases for V and 5 bases for J; bases not matched to a gene: 3. The CDR3 spans 14 residues. CDR3 sequence reads: CATSDGTGGDEQYF. The CDR3 coding sequence is TGTGCCACCAGTGACGGGACAGGGGGAGACGAGCAGTACTTC.

The chain joins TRBV13 to TRBJ1-5; 7 nucleotides line up with TRBD1. Trimming removed 0 bases from V and 5 bases from J; junction bases left unmatched: 13. This CDR3 region has 18 residues. Germline V gene data show CDR1 as PRHDT and CDR2 as FYEKMQ (reference sequence). The CDR3 bases are TGTGCCAGCAGCTTAGGAGGAACAGGGGTCGACCTTGATCAGCCCCAGCATTTT. Translating gives CASSLGGTGVDLDQPQHF.

The V call is TRBV4-1, the J call TRBJ1-4; D ambiguous. The germline V and J ends were trimmed by 1 base and 6 bases, with 18 bases remaining between them. CDR1 MGHRA and CDR2 YSYEKL come from the germline V gene. The CDR3 length is 17 residues. CDR3 in DNA: TGCGCCAGCAGCCAAGTAGCGGTGGATGGGCCCGATGAAAAACTGTTTTTT. Its protein product is CASSQVAVDGPDEKLFF.

To note about this clone: The germline gene is not matched at one end of the junction; a read error may be the cause. The chain uses TRBV25-1 and TRBJ1-2; D is uncertain. The CDR3 is 8 residues long. Germline lookup yields CDR1 MGHDK and CDR2 SYGVNS. CDR3 sequence: CASSQGVF. The DNA for the CDR3 is TGTGCCAGCTCCCAAGGAGTCTTC.

The chain uses TRBV7-8 and TRBJ2-3; TRBD1 matches at 7 bases. This CDR3 spans 15 amino acids. Germline assignment: CDR1 SGHVS and CDR2 FQNEAQ. V trimming: 5 bases; J trimming: 0 bases; junction bases outside the gene matches: 5. The CDR3 DNA reads as TGTGCCAGCAGCCAGGGGACAGTTAGCACAGATACGCAGTATTTT. This gives the protein CASSQGTVSTDTQYF.

The chain is built from TRBV6-5 and TRBJ1-5; no clear D. Between the trimmed V and J ends, which lost 6 bases and 6 bases, there was a span of 18 bases. Germline V CDR1 and CDR2: MNHEY, SVGAGI. The CDR3 sequence is 15 residues long. The CDR3 region is CASSASRVRSQPQHF. For the CDR3, the DNA is TGTGCCAGCAGCGCCTCCCGGGTCCGGTCTCAGCCCCAGCATTTT.

The table lists this clone with a few counts. This specimen includes other DNA sequences encoding the same CDR3. The genes are TRBV19 and TRBJ1-5; a possible D gene is TRBD1 (6 bases). The V end lost 5 bases, the J end lost 2 bases, and 10 bases lay between the germline ends. CDR1 is LNHDA, CDR2 SQIVND, per germline (reference sequence). The CDR3 is 14 residues long. The CDR3 sequence is CASSEGGGNQPQHF. The CDR3 bases are TGTGCCAGTAGTGAGGGGGGGGGCAATCAGCCCCAGCATTTT.

Only a few counts were recorded for this clone. The chain joins TRBV19 to TRBJ1-1; 7 bases match TRBD1. This CDR3 is built from 16 residues. The V and J ends lost 4 bases and 0 bases, in that order; junction bases with no gene match: 8. The germline V gene has CDR1 LNHDA and CDR2 SQIVND (reference sequence). The CDR3 DNA follows: TGTGCCAGTAGTAGTCGGACAGGAGGAGTGAACACTGAAGCTTTCTTT. Its translation: CASSSRTGGVNTEAFF.

The chain joins TRBV24-1 to TRBJ2-1, with 8 bases identical to TRBD1. Per the germline V gene, CDR1 is KGHDR and CDR2 is SFDVKD. This CDR3 has 16 residues. Trimming removed 4 bases from V and 0 bases from J; junction bases left unmatched: 4. The CDR3 DNA sequence: TGTGCCACCAGTGACAGAACAGGGGGCTCCTACAATGAGCAGTTCTTC. Its protein product is CATSDRTGGSYNEQFF.

The chain combines TRBV9 with TRBJ2-3, with D possibly matching TRBD1 (5 bases). CDR3 length: 15 amino acids. The V end lost 3 bases, the J end lost 1 base, and 12 bases lay between the germline ends. The V gene's germline CDR1 is SGDLS and CDR2 YYNGEE. For the CDR3, the DNA is TGTGCCAGCAGCGAGTTAGAACAGGGCACAGATACGCAGTATTTT. Its translation is CASSELEQGTDTQYF.

The chain carries TRBV9 and TRBJ2-1; 8 positions agree with TRBD2. The J segment lost 7 bases and the V segment lost 2 bases, leaving 8 bases of the junction unmatched. The length of the CDR3 is 15 residues. The V gene's germline CDR1 is SGDLS and CDR2 YYNGEE. The DNA for the CDR3 is TGTGCCAGCAGCGTCAGTAGCGGGGCCTCAAATGAGCAGTTCTTC. Its protein product is CASSVSSGASNEQFF.

This clone was seen only a few times. The chain couples TRBV19 to TRBJ2-2; no reliable D call. Germline V lookup: CDR1 LNHDA, CDR2 SQIVND (reference sequence). The V end was cut by 9 bases, the J end by 0 bases, with 20 bases between. The CDR3 sequence is 17 residues long. The chain's CDR3 is CASHRGSAVTNTGELFF. The CDR3 coding sequence is TGTGCCAGCCACCGCGGCTCGGCGGTAACGAACACCGGGGAGCTGTTTTTT.

This sequence joins TRBV6-1 and TRBJ1-2; 8 bases align to TRBD1. Trimming cost V 3 bases and J 6 bases; bases outside gene matches: 9. CDR1 MNHNS and CDR2 SASEGT come from the germline V gene. This CDR3 contains 15 residues. CDR3 in DNA: TGTGCCAGCAGTGACCGCCAGGGGGCATATAATGGCTACACCTTC. Protein sequence: CASSDRQGAYNGYTF.

This clone has only one observation. The chain links TRBV13 to TRBJ1-2; tentative D call: TRBD1 (5 bases). The CDR3 length is 16 residues. The germline V gene encodes CDR1 PRHDT and CDR2 FYEKMQ (reference sequence). V was clipped by 5 bases and J by 0 bases, with 16 bases between them. CDR3 coding DNA: TGTGCCAGCAGCCCATCCGAGGACACCCCTAACTATGGCTACACCTTC. This encodes CASSPSEDTPNYGYTF.

The rearrangement links TRBV7-2 to TRBJ2-3, with 12 bases fitting TRBD2. Germline CDR1 and CDR2: SGHTA and FQGNSA. The CDR3 consists of 15 residues. V was pared by 8 bases and J by 8 bases, with 11 bases of the junction left unmatched. The DNA for the CDR3 is TGTGCCAGCGGTCCGGGACTAGCGGGTCCGATTACGCAGTATTTT. Translation: CASGPGLAGPITQYF.

The chain combines TRBV20-1 with TRBJ2-7; 9 nucleotides match TRBD2. The CDR3 contains 17 residues. J lost 4 bases, V lost 3 bases, and 16 bases had no gene match. Germline CDR1 is DFQATT and CDR2 is SNEGSKA (reference sequence). The CDR3: CSASLRGGGGVFYEQYF. For the CDR3, the DNA is TGCAGTGCTAGTTTGCGGGGAGGCGGGGGGGTTTTTTACGAGCAGTACTTC.

V usage is TRBV6-5 and J usage is TRBJ1-5, with 7 bases that match TRBD1. Germline V CDR1 and CDR2: MNHEY, SVGAGI. V trimming: 10 bases; J trimming: 3 bases; junction bases outside the gene matches: 9. There are 14 residues in the CDR3. The CDR3 coding sequence is TGTGCCACCACGGCGACAGGGCCCAATCAGCCCCAGCATTTT. Amino acid sequence: CATTATGPNQPQHF.

The genes are TRBV27 and TRBJ1-3; D unresolved. Germline V gives CDR1 MNHEY, CDR2 SMNVEV (reference sequence). V shed 6 bases and J shed 1 base, with 7 bases lying between them. The CDR3 is made up of 13 amino acids. CDR3 nucleotide sequence: TGTGCCAGCAGCGGAGTGTCTGGAAACACCATATATTTT. Translating gives CASSGVSGNTIYF.

The chain carries TRBV12-5 and TRBJ2-1; 8 bases agree with TRBD2. The V gene end was trimmed by 5 bases and the J gene end by 8 bases; junction bases not matched to a gene: 8. The CDR3 consists of 14 residues. Germline assignment: CDR1 LGHNT and CDR2 FRNRAP. The CDR3 region is CASGPGGGFYEQFF. CDR3 bases: TGTGCTAGTGGTCCGGGCGGGGGGTTCTATGAGCAGTTCTTC.

This chain links TRBV27 with TRBJ1-4; TRBD1 is a possible D gene (6 bases). Trimming removed 4 bases from V and 0 bases from J, with 9 bases in between. Germline V gene sequence: CDR1 MNHEY, CDR2 SMNVEV (reference sequence). The CDR3 loop spans 15 amino acids. The CDR3 protein is CASSSDSSTNEKLFF. The CDR3 DNA sequence: TGTGCCAGCAGTTCGGACAGTTCAACTAATGAAAAACTGTTTTTT.